These 18 T cell receptor beta chains came from one sample sequenced in a study of cytomegalovirus exposure and HLA in healthy donors. PCR was performed using 60 Vbeta and 13 Jbeta primers. Here immunoSEQ multiplex PCR was the method, and the copy in TCRdb shows in-frame clones only, minus some. The table includes more than 90,000 clones, 70% to 85% detected once. The specimen sequenced was PBMCs. All receptors derive from a man aged 45-65 years in good health and CMV-seropositive.

This clone was counted a single time. J is TRBJ1-2 and V is TRBV5-8; 7 bases are a match to TRBD1. CDR3 length: 16 amino acids. From germline, CDR1 is SGHTS and CDR2 YDEGEE. The ends lost 0 bases at V and 5 bases at J; junction bases unmatched: 10. The CDR3 DNA follows: TGTGCCAGCAGCTTGGTTTCGCCAGGGGGACGGTATGGCTACACCTTC. This encodes CASSLVSPGGRYGYTF.

The J gene is TRBJ1-4, the V gene TRBV25-1; D unclear. V was shortened by 3 bases and J by 5 bases, with 10 bases between the two germline ends. The CDR3 is 14 amino acids. Germline V CDR1 and CDR2: MGHDK, SYGVNS. The CDR3 protein is CASSDNSRNEKLFF. The CDR3 DNA reads TGTGCCAGCAGTGATAACAGCCGAAATGAAAAACTGTTTTTT.

The chain joins TRBV28 to TRBJ1-2; D not resolved. Trimming removed 5 bases at V and 4 bases at J, with 17 bases between. CDR3 length: 15 amino acids. Germline V gene sequence: CDR1 MDHEN, CDR2 SYDVKM. CDR3 DNA sequence: TGTGCCAGCAGTCCCCCCGGTTTTGCCCTCTATGGCTACACCTTC. Its protein is CASSPPGFALYGYTF.

V usage is TRBV5-1 and J usage is TRBJ2-7, with 11 bases fitting TRBD2. The germline CDR1 and CDR2 sequences are SGHRS and YFSETQ. V dropped 0 bases and J dropped 5; count of bases not matched to a gene: 4. The length of the CDR3 is 15 residues. CDR3 region: CASSLVLAGVDEQYF. The CDR3 bases are TGCGCCAGCAGCTTGGTACTAGCGGGGGTAGACGAGCAGTACTTC.

The chain joins TRBV5-4 to TRBJ1-1; D gene ambiguous. The V gene's germline CDR1 is SGHNT and CDR2 YYREEE (reference sequence). The CDR3 spans 12 residues. The V and J ends lost 0 bases and 3 bases respectively, with 3 bases between them. CDR3 DNA sequence: TGTGCCAGCAGCTTGGAGCACACTGAAGCTTTCTTT. It codes for CASSLEHTEAFF. The variable domain in full, with the rest retrieved from reference TRBV5-4 and TRBJ1-1, is ETGVTQSPTHLIKTRGQQVTLRCSSQSGHNTVSWYQQALGQGPQFIFQYYREEENGRGNFPPRFSGLQFPNYSSELNVNALELDDSALYLCASSLEHTEAFFGQGTRLTVV.

The chain is built from TRBV6-6 and TRBJ1-4; no definite D call. With 0 bases removed from V and 7 bases from J, the gap between germline ends came to 12 bases. CDR3 length: 15 amino acids. Germline lookup yields CDR1 MNHNY and CDR2 SVGAGI (reference sequence). In nucleotides, the CDR3 is TGTGCCAGCAGTTACTCAACTGTAGCCCGTGAAAAACTGTTTTTT. Protein product: CASSYSTVAREKLFF.

This sequence joins TRBV5-5 and TRBJ2-1; TRBD2 matches 10 bases. Germline CDR1 is SGHKS and CDR2 is YYEKEE (reference sequence). The CDR3 is 17 residues long. The V gene end was trimmed by 4 bases and the J gene end by 1 base; junction bases not matched to a gene: 8. CDR3 bases: TGTGCCAGCAGCCCCCGGCCTAGCGGGAGTTCCTACAATGAGCAGTTCTTC. Protein sequence: CASSPRPSGSSYNEQFF.

CDR3 bases: TGCAGCGTTGAAGGTAGCCGGCCGGGAGACACCATATATTTT. Translation: CSVEGSRPGDTIYF. The chain recombines TRBV29-1 with TRBJ1-3; D call uncertain. CDR1 SQVTM and CDR2 ANQGSEA come from the germline V gene. V shed 1 base and J shed 8 bases, with 15 bases lying between them. The CDR3 is 14 amino acids.

V and J are TRBV7-9 and TRBJ2-7, with 9 bases fitting TRBD1. The CDR3 sequence is 14 residues long. Trimming cost V 5 bases and J 5 bases; bases outside gene matches: 7. Germline loops: CDR1 SEHNR, CDR2 FQNEAQ (reference sequence). As DNA, the CDR3 is TGTGCCAGCAGCCCAGGACAGGGGAGTAACGAGCAGTACTTC. Amino acids: CASSPGQGSNEQYF.

The chain joins TRBV29-1 to TRBJ2-5; 8 positions agree with TRBD2. This CDR3 contains 12 residues. Per germline, CDR1 SQVTM and CDR2 ANQGSEA. Losses at the gene ends were 8 bases for V and 5 bases for J; bases not matched to a gene: 7. CDR3 loop: CSLGGAGETQYF. DNA for the CDR3: TGCAGCCTCGGGGGGGCGGGGGAGACCCAGTACTTC.

The chain links TRBV6-5 to TRBJ1-1, with TRBD1 as a possible D gene (6 bases). CDR3 length: 14 residues. Between the trimmed V and J ends, which lost 6 bases and 2 bases, there was a span of 13 bases. CDR1 is MNHEY, CDR2 SVGAGI, per germline. The CDR3 reads CASRPGQRNTEAFF. In DNA form, the CDR3 reads TGTGCCAGCAGGCCCGGACAGAGAAACACTGAAGCTTTCTTT.

V is TRBV9 and J is TRBJ2-7; D is ambiguous. In germline, CDR1 is SGDLS, CDR2 YYNGEE. Between the trimmed V and J ends, which lost 0 bases and 0 bases, there was a span of 10 bases. The CDR3 runs 15 residues. The CDR3 sequence is CASSVAPAVSYEQYF. In DNA, the CDR3 is TGTGCCAGCAGCGTAGCCCCCGCGGTCTCCTACGAGCAGTACTTC.

This chain joins TRBV2 and TRBJ2-5, with 15 bases matching TRBD2. This CDR3 comprises 15 residues. V was pared by 5 bases and J by 9 bases, with 7 bases of the junction left unmatched. Germline CDR1 is SNHLY and CDR2 is FYNNEI. The CDR3 loop is CASSRRTSGGAAQYF. CDR3 DNA: TGTGCCAGCAGTCGCCGGACTAGCGGGGGGGCTGCCCAGTACTTC.

J is TRBJ2-3 and V is TRBV30, with D possibly TRBD1 on 6 matching bases. The CDR3 spans 19 residues. V was shortened by 5 bases and J by 3 bases, with 30 bases between the two germline ends. Germline V gives CDR1 GTSNPN, CDR2 SVGIG (reference sequence). CDR3 loop: CAWGYHPGGLRPDTDTQYF. CDR3 DNA: TGTGCCTGGGGCTATCACCCTGGGGGCCTACGTCCCGATACAGATACGCAGTATTTT.

The rearrangement uses TRBV7-2 and TRBJ1-2, with 10 nucleotides matching TRBD1. The CDR3 extends over 15 amino acids. The germline gives CDR1 SGHTA, CDR2 FQGNSA. V trimming: 4 bases; J trimming: 3 bases; junction bases outside the gene matches: 5. The CDR3 loop is CASSSRQGADYGYTF. DNA of the CDR3: TGTGCCAGCAGCTCCCGACAGGGGGCTGACTATGGCTACACCTTC.

The V call is TRBV7-8, the J call TRBJ1-5, with 8 bases aligning to TRBD1. Germline loops: CDR1 SGHVS, CDR2 FQNEAQ. The junction had 8 bases not matched to a gene; V was cut back by 1 base and J by 3 bases. The CDR3 covers 17 residues. The CDR3 sequence: CASSLVRDRRFNQPQHF. DNA of the CDR3: TGTGCCAGCAGCTTAGTCCGGGACAGGCGTTTCAATCAGCCCCAGCATTTT.

The chain couples TRBV5-1 to TRBJ2-3; unclear D gene. V was pared by 0 bases and J by 5 bases, with 4 bases between. The CDR3 has 12 amino acids. CDR1 is SGHRS, CDR2 YFSETQ, per germline. CDR3 amino acids: CASSLAKDTQYF. The CDR3 bases are TGCGCCAGCAGCTTGGCCAAAGATACGCAGTATTTT.

Regarding this clone: The same CDR3 arises from other DNA sequences in this sample as well. The chain joins TRBV15 to TRBJ1-4; 7 bases align to TRBD1. Germline lookup yields CDR1 LNHNV and CDR2 YYDKDF (reference sequence). Trimming removed 2 bases from V and 7 bases from J; junction bases left unmatched: 7. The CDR3 consists of 15 residues. CDR3 residues: CATSRTTGNREKLFF. The CDR3 DNA follows: TGTGCCACCAGCAGAACGACAGGGAATCGTGAAAAACTGTTTTTT.